This T cell receptor beta chain was identified in a study of Ad26.COV2.S vaccination and SARS-CoV-2 variants. Study details: Once or twice, 56 days apart, Ad26.COV2.S was delivered intramuscularly.

The V gene lost 3 bases and the J gene lost 3 bases, with 9 bases spanning the gap. Per germline, CDR1 SGHAT and CDR2 FQNNGV. CDR3 length: 15 amino acids. The treatment here: 19 received Ad26.COV2.S at low or high dose, single or two shots; several received placebo; per-sample allocation not given. Day 63 after the first vaccine or placebo injection was the time point for sampling. Vaccine was an Ad26 vector expressing Wuhan-strain SARS-CoV-2 spike. Profiled with immunoSEQ multiplex PCR; TCRdb holds only in-frame clones, not every one. The sample lists around 300,000 clones, around nine tenths seen once, with 5% in the top ten.

Sequencing used peripheral blood, obtained in a trial of Ad26.COV2.S vaccine versus placebo. The origin of this receptor is a person between 18 and 65 years old who received the Ad26.COV2.S COVID-19 vaccine or a placebo. The gene calls are TRBV11-2 and TRBJ1-6, with unresolved D. The CDR3, as DNA: TGTGCCAGCAGCTTGAGCGGGGACTATAATTCACCCCTCCACTTT. Protein sequence: CASSLSGDYNSPLHF.